One and the same sample provided the 2 T cell receptor beta chains below, sequenced in a study of T-cell memory formation after mild COVID-19 (dated by TCRdb to 2020 to 2022). Library preparation used 5' RACE. Data came from an Illumina NovaSeq 6000. TCRdb reran the public reads through fastp at Q25 and MiXCR, keeping productive beta chains. Duplicate CDR3 protein sequences are folded into a single record with the most common DNA and genes. Recorded for this sample are about 260,000 distinct CDR3 sequences; 7% to 10% of them occurred a single time. The ten largest clonotypes hold under 25% of the sample. Sequenced input: PBMCs or a T cell subset sorted from them (not recorded which). Every receptor here comes from a man between 18 and 29 years old who had mild COVID-19 (a few samples of this study predate the infection). The sample titles of this study are shuffled in the database, so cell type and time point are left out; the donor was told from shared clones.

This rearrangement joins TRBV7-2 to TRBJ1-2; D ambiguous. The CDR3 length is 16 residues. CDR1 is SGHTA, CDR2 FQGNSA, per germline. V was cut by 0 bases and J by 6 bases, with 17 bases left in between. The CDR3 sequence: CASSLAWQHLVHGYTF. CDR3 nucleotides: TGTGCCAGCAGCTTAGCGTGGCAGCACCTTGTTCATGGCTACACCTTC.

This chain joins TRBV7-9 and TRBJ1-5; possible D gene TRBD1, 5 bases. The CDR3 has 11 amino acids. The V gene's germline CDR1 is SEHNR and CDR2 FQNEAQ (reference sequence). Trimming shortened V by 4 bases and J by 12 bases, and 10 bases separated the two germline ends. The CDR3 spells CASSSGGDQHF. The CDR3, as DNA: TGTGCCAGCAGCTCTGGGGGGGACCAGCATTTT.